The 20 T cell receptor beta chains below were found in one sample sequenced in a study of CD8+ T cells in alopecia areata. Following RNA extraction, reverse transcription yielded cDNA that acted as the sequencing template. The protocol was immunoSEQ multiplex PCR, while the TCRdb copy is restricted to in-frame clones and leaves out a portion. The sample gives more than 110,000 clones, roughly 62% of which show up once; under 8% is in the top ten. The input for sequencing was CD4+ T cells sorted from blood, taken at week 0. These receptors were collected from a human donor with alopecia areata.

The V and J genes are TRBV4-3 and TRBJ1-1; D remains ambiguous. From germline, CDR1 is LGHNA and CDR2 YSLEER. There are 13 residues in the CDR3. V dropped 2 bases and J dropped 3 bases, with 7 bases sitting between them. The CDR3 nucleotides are TGCGCCAGCAGCCAACCGTGGGACACTGAAGCTTTCTTT. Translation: CASSQPWDTEAFF.

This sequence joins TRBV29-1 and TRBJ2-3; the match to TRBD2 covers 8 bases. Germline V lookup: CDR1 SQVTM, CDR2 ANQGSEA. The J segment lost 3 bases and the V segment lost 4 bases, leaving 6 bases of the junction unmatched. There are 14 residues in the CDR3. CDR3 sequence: CSVAGVAGTDTQYF. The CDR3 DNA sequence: TGCAGCGTTGCCGGGGTAGCGGGGACAGATACGCAGTATTTT.

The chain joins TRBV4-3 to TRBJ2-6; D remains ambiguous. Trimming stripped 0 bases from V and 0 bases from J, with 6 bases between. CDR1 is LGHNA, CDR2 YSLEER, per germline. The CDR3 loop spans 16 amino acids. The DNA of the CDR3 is TGCGCCAGCAGCCAAGATGTTAGCTCTGGGGCCAACGTCCTGACTTTC. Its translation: CASSQDVSSGANVLTF.

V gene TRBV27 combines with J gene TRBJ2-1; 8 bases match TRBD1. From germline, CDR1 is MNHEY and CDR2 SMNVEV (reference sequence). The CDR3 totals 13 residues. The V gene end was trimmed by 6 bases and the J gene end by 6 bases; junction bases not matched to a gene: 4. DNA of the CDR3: TGTGCCAGCAGCGGGACAGGTCTCAATGAGCAGTTCTTC. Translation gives CASSGTGLNEQFF.

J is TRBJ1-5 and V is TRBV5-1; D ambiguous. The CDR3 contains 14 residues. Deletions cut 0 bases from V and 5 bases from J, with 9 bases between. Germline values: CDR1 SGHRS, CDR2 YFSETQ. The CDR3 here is CASSLDGSDQPQHF. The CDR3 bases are TGCGCCAGCAGCTTGGACGGTTCGGATCAGCCCCAGCATTTT.

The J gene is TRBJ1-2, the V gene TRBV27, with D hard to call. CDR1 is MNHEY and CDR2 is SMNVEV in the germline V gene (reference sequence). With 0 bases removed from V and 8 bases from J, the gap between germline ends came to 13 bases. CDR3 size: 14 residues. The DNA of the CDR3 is TGTGCCAGCAGTTTATCATCCCAAAGTCGAGGCTACACCTTC. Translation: CASSLSSQSRGYTF.

CDR3 region: CASSFLQGPPYF. CDR3 sequence (DNA): TGTGCCAGCAGCTTTCTTCAGGGGCCCCCGTACTTC. The V call is TRBV11-2, the J call TRBJ2-7; D is possibly TRBD1 (6 bases). Germline V lookup: CDR1 SGHAT, CDR2 FQNNGV. Trimming removed 3 bases at V and 12 bases at J, with 15 bases between. The CDR3 contains 12 residues. Drawing the rest from reference TRBV11-2 and TRBJ2-7, the complete variable domain is EAGVAQSPRYKIIEKRQSVAFWCNPISGHATLYWYQQILGQGPKLLIQFQNNGVVDDSQLPKDRFSAERLKGVDSTLKIQPAKLEDSAVYLCASSFLQGPPYFGPGTRLTVT.

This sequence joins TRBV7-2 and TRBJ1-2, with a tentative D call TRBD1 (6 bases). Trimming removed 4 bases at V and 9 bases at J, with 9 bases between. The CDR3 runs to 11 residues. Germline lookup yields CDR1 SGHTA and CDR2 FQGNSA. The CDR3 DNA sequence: TGTGCCAGCAGCTCAACAGGGCGCTACACCTTC. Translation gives CASSSTGRYTF.

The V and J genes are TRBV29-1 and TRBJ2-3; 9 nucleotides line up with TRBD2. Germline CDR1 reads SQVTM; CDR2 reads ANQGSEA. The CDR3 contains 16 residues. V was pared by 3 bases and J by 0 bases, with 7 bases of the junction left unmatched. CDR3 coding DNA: TGCAGCGTTGAGAGGAATAGCGGGGGAAGCACAGATACGCAGTATTTT. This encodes CSVERNSGGSTDTQYF.

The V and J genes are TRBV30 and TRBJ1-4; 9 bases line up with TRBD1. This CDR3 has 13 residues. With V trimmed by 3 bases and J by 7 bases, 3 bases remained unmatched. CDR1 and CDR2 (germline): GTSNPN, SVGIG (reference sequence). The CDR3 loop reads CAWRTGGSEKLFF. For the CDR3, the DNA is TGTGCCTGGAGAACAGGGGGCTCTGAAAAACTGTTTTTT.

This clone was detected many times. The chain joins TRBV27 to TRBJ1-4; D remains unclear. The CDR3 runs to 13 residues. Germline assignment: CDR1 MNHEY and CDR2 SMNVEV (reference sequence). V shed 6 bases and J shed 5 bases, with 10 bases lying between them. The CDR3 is CASSPRLNEKLFF. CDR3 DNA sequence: TGTGCCAGCAGCCCTCGCTTAAATGAAAAACTGTTTTTT.

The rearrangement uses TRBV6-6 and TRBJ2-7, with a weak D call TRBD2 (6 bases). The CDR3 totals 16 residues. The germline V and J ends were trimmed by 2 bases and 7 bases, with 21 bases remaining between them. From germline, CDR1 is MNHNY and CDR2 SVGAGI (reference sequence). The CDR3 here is CASSYPRDWGTGEQYF. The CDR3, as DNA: TGTGCCAGCAGTTACCCACGGGACTGGGGGACGGGTGAGCAGTACTTC.

Here the CDR3 DNA reads TGCGCCAGCAGCCACGGGGGTAATGGCTACACCTTC. Protein sequence: CASSHGGNGYTF. The chain uses TRBV4-3 and TRBJ1-2; tentatively, D is TRBD1 (5 bases). The ends were cut back, 3 bases at V and 6 bases at J, with 8 bases in the middle. Germline V gene sequence: CDR1 LGHNA, CDR2 YSLEER. This CDR3 has 12 residues.

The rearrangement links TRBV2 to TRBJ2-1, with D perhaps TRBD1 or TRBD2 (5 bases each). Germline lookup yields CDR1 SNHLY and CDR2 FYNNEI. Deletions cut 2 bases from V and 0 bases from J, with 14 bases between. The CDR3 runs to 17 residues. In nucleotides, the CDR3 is TGTGCCAGCAGTGAACTTAGGGCAGGGAGCTCCTACAATGAGCAGTTCTTC. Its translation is CASSELRAGSSYNEQFF.

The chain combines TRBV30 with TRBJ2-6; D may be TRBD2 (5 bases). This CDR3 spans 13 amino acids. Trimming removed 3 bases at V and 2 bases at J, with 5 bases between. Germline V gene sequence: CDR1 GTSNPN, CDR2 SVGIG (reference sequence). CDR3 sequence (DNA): TGTGCCTGGAGGGAGGCTGGGGCCAACGTCCTGACTTTC. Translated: CAWREAGANVLTF.

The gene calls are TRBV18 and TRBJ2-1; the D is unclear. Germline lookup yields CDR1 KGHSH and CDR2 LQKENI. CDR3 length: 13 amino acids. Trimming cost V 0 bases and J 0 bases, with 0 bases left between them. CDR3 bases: TGTGCCAGCTCACCACCCTCCTACAATGAGCAGTTCTTC. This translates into CASSPPSYNEQFF.

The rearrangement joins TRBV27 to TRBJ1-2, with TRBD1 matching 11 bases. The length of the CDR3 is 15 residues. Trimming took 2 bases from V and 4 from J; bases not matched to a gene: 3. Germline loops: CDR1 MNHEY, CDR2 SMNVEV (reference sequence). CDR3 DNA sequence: TGTGCCAGCAGTTTAGGGACAGGGGGACGCTATGGCTACACCTTC. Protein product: CASSLGTGGRYGYTF.

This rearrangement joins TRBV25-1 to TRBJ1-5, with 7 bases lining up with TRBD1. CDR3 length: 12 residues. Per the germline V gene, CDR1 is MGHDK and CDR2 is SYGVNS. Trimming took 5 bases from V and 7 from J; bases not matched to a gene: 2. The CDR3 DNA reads TGTGCCAGCAGTTCAGGGGGGCAGCCCCAGCATTTT. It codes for CASSSGGQPQHF.

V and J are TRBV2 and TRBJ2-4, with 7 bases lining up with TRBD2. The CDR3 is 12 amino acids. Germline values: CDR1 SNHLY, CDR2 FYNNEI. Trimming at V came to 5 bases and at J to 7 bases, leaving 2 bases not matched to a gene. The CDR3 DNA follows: TGTGCCAGCAGTACCGGGAGGAACATTCAGTACTTC. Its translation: CASSTGRNIQYF.

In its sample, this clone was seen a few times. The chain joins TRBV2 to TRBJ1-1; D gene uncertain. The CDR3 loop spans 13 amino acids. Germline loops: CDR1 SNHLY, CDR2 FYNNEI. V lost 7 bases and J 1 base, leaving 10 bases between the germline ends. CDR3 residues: CASTFSPNTEAFF. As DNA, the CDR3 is TGTGCCAGCACTTTCAGTCCGAACACTGAAGCTTTCTTT. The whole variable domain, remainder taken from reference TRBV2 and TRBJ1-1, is EPEVTQTPSHQVTQMGQEVILRCVPISNHLYFYWYRQILGQKVEFLVSFYNNEISEKSEIFDDQFSVERPDGSNFTLKIRSTKLEDSAMYFCASTFSPNTEAFFGQGTRLTVV.